The rows below give T cell receptor beta chains drawn from one sample of a study of cytomegalovirus exposure and HLA in healthy donors. The repertoire was sequenced with immunoSEQ multiplex PCR; TCRdb's copy has only in-frame clones and lacks some. The sample carries some 98,000 clones, roughly 81% recorded once. Sequencing used PBMCs. All receptors derive from a man aged 35 to 55 in good health and CMV-seronegative. Each CDR3 is given with its conserved first and last residue. Fields, in order: clone size, V gene, D gene, J gene, CDR3 protein, CDR3 DNA. D genes are given only for firm matches. Clone sizes are given selectively: once, few, many, or a class where the clone is expanded.

clone size: -; V gene: TRBV27; D gene: -; J gene: TRBJ2-7; CDR3 protein: CASSLGGRNEQYF; CDR3 DNA: TGTGCCAGCAGTTTAGGCGGGCGGAACGAGCAGTACTTC
clone size: -; V gene: TRBV5-1; D gene: -; J gene: TRBJ1-6; CDR3 protein: CASSLGESSYNSPLHF; CDR3 DNA: TGCGCCAGCAGCTTAGGAGAAAGCTCCTATAATTCACCCCTCCACTTT
clone size: -; V gene: TRBV2; D gene: TRBD1; J gene: TRBJ2-5; CDR3 protein: CASRANTGDLETQYF; CDR3 DNA: TGTGCCAGCAGGGCGAACACAGGGGATTTGGAGACCCAGTACTTC
clone size: -; V gene: TRBV19; D gene: -; J gene: TRBJ1-1; CDR3 protein: CASKGVVANTEAFF; CDR3 DNA: TGTGCCAGTAAAGGAGTGGTCGCGAACACTGAAGCTTTCTTT
clone size: -; V gene: TRBV5-1; D gene: -; J gene: TRBJ1-2; CDR3 protein: CASSLGDRNYGYTF; CDR3 DNA: TGCGCCAGCAGCTTGGGCGACAGGAACTATGGCTACACCTTC
clone size: -; V gene: TRBV2; D gene: -; J gene: TRBJ1-6; CDR3 protein: CASSLLRQNNSPLHF; CDR3 DNA: TGTGCCAGCAGTTTACTTAGACAGAATAATTCACCCCTCCACTTT
clone size: -; V gene: TRBV6-1; D gene: TRBD1; J gene: TRBJ1-1; CDR3 protein: CASSGTGGDTEAFF; CDR3 DNA: TGTGCCAGCAGTGGGACAGGGGGAGACACTGAAGCTTTCTTT
clone size: -; V gene: TRBV5-6; D gene: -; J gene: TRBJ2-6; CDR3 protein: CASRPGGGVVSGANVLTF; CDR3 DNA: TGTGCCAGCAGACCCGGTGGAGGGGTGGTGAGCGGGGCCAACGTCCTGACTTTC
clone size: -; V gene: TRBV10-3; D gene: TRBD1; J gene: TRBJ2-7; CDR3 protein: CAISESRGSYEQYF; CDR3 DNA: TGTGCCATCAGTGAGTCCAGGGGGTCCTACGAGCAGTACTTC
clone size: -; V gene: TRBV10-3; D gene: -; J gene: TRBJ1-6; CDR3 protein: CAISSDGQRSPLHF; CDR3 DNA: TGTGCCATCAGCTCGGACGGACAGAGGTCACCCCTCCACTTT
clone size: -; V gene: TRBV11-3; D gene: -; J gene: TRBJ2-1; CDR3 protein: CASSVSGGAEEQFF; CDR3 DNA: TGTGCCAGCAGCGTCAGTGGGGGGGCAGAAGAGCAGTTCTTC
clone size: -; V gene: TRBV5-8; D gene: -; J gene: TRBJ2-5; CDR3 protein: CASSISGYQETQYF; CDR3 DNA: TGTGCCAGCAGCATATCGGGGTACCAAGAGACCCAGTACTTC
clone size: few; V gene: TRBV15; D gene: -; J gene: TRBJ2-1; CDR3 protein: CATSRDNRPGAFF; CDR3 DNA: TGTGCCACCAGCAGAGATAACCGCCCAGGGGCGTTCTTC
clone size: -; V gene: TRBV12-5; D gene: -; J gene: TRBJ2-7; CDR3 protein: CASGVGQSRSEQYF; CDR3 DNA: TGTGCTAGTGGTGTTGGACAGTCGAGGAGTGAGCAGTACTTC
clone size: once; V gene: TRBV4-1; D gene: TRBD1; J gene: TRBJ1-4; CDR3 protein: CASSHAGARGNEKLFF; CDR3 DNA: TGCGCCAGCAGCCACGCTGGGGCCAGGGGGAATGAAAAACTGTTTTTT
clone size: few; V gene: TRBV7-4; D gene: -; J gene: TRBJ1-1; CDR3 protein: CASSLALRVPEAFF; CDR3 DNA: TGTGCCAGCAGCTTAGCGCTCAGGGTTCCTGAAGCTTTCTTT
clone size: -; V gene: TRBV5-1; D gene: TRBD1; J gene: TRBJ1-1; CDR3 protein: CASRSGGTVNTEAFF; CDR3 DNA: TGCGCCAGCAGGTCGGGAGGGACAGTGAACACTGAAGCTTTCTTT
clone size: once; V gene: TRBV5-1; D gene: -; J gene: TRBJ2-1; CDR3 protein: CASSEFSTLEQFF; CDR3 DNA: TGCGCCAGCAGCGAGTTTTCCACTTTAGAGCAGTTCTTC
clone size: -; V gene: TRBV7-6; D gene: -; J gene: TRBJ2-7; CDR3 protein: CASSLGLQYEQYF; CDR3 DNA: TGTGCCAGCAGCTTAGGCTTACAGTACGAGCAGTACTTC
clone size: -; V gene: TRBV25-1; D gene: -; J gene: TRBJ1-5; CDR3 protein: CASSAERPRNSNQPQHF; CDR3 DNA: TGTGCCAGCAGCGCTGAGCGACCGCGGAATAGCAATCAGCCCCAGCATTTT
clone size: -; V gene: TRBV9; D gene: TRBD1; J gene: TRBJ1-4; CDR3 protein: CASSDGQEGEKLFF; CDR3 DNA: TGTGCCAGCAGCGATGGACAGGAAGGTGAAAAACTGTTTTTT
clone size: -; V gene: TRBV11-2; D gene: -; J gene: TRBJ1-5; CDR3 protein: CASSSTAGSNQPQHF; CDR3 DNA: TGTGCCAGCAGCTCCACAGCAGGGAGCAATCAGCCCCAGCATTTT
clone size: -; V gene: TRBV4-2; D gene: TRBD1; J gene: TRBJ2-7; CDR3 protein: CASSQDEGGPYEQYF; CDR3 DNA: TGTGCCAGCAGCCAAGACGAAGGGGGCCCCTACGAGCAGTACTTC
clone size: -; V gene: TRBV18; D gene: -; J gene: TRBJ1-2; CDR3 protein: CASSPRGVEGYTF; CDR3 DNA: TGTGCCAGCTCACCACGGGGGGTCGAGGGCTACACCTTC
clone size: -; V gene: TRBV15; D gene: -; J gene: TRBJ1-2; CDR3 protein: CATSREGGACGYTF; CDR3 DNA: TGTGCCACCAGCAGAGAAGGGGGGGCGTGTGGCTACACCTTC
clone size: -; V gene: TRBV7-9; D gene: TRBD1; J gene: TRBJ1-2; CDR3 protein: CASSTGQEGYTF; CDR3 DNA: TGTGCCAGCAGCACGGGACAGGAAGGCTACACCTTC
clone size: -; V gene: TRBV13; D gene: TRBD2; J gene: TRBJ2-7; CDR3 protein: CASSLGSAGEDEQYF; CDR3 DNA: TGTGCCAGCAGCTTAGGATCAGCGGGGGAAGACGAGCAGTACTTC
clone size: once; V gene: TRBV6-5; D gene: -; J gene: TRBJ2-5; CDR3 protein: CASSRGTVQETQYF; CDR3 DNA: TGTGCCAGCAGCCGGGGGACGGTTCAAGAGACCCAGTACTTC
clone size: -; V gene: TRBV15; D gene: -; J gene: TRBJ2-5; CDR3 protein: CATSRDEQAQETQYF; CDR3 DNA: TGTGCCACCAGCAGAGACGAACAGGCACAAGAGACCCAGTACTTC
clone size: once; V gene: TRBV9; D gene: TRBD2; J gene: TRBJ2-3; CDR3 protein: CASSVPPSGDTDTQYF; CDR3 DNA: TGTGCCAGCAGCGTACCACCTAGCGGGGACACAGATACGCAGTATTTT
clone size: -; V gene: TRBV6-5; D gene: TRBD2; J gene: TRBJ2-7; CDR3 protein: CASSYSPAGRAYEQYF; CDR3 DNA: TGTGCCAGCAGTTACTCCCCAGCGGGAAGGGCCTACGAGCAGTACTTC
clone size: -; V gene: TRBV6-6; D gene: -; J gene: TRBJ2-7; CDR3 protein: CASSPTDYGEQYF; CDR3 DNA: TGTGCCAGCAGCCCAACAGACTACGGGGAGCAGTACTTC
clone size: -; V gene: TRBV7-9; D gene: -; J gene: TRBJ2-7; CDR3 protein: CSSSASGDEQYF; CDR3 DNA: TGTTCCAGCAGCGCCTCGGGGGACGAGCAGTACTTC
clone size: once; V gene: TRBV7-2; D gene: -; J gene: TRBJ2-7; CDR3 protein: CASSLTDSYEQYF; CDR3 DNA: TGTGCCAGCAGCCTGACTGATTCCTACGAGCAGTACTTC
clone size: -; V gene: TRBV10-3; D gene: -; J gene: TRBJ1-2; CDR3 protein: CAIRDVSEVSYGYTF; CDR3 DNA: TGTGCCATCAGAGACGTTAGTGAGGTCTCCTATGGCTACACCTTC
clone size: -; V gene: TRBV5-4; D gene: TRBD2; J gene: TRBJ2-5; CDR3 protein: CASSLGERGAGTQYF; CDR3 DNA: TGTGCCAGCAGCTTGGGGGAGCGGGGGGCAGGGACCCAGTACTTC
clone size: -; V gene: TRBV15; D gene: TRBD1; J gene: TRBJ2-1; CDR3 protein: CATSRTSGTGPYNEQFF; CDR3 DNA: TGTGCCACCAGCAGAACGTCAGGGACAGGGCCATACAATGAGCAGTTCTTC
clone size: -; V gene: TRBV11-2; D gene: TRBD1; J gene: TRBJ1-4; CDR3 protein: CASSLAGTGPEKLFF; CDR3 DNA: TGTGCCAGCAGCTTAGCCGGGACAGGGCCTGAAAAACTGTTTTTT
clone size: -; V gene: TRBV7-8; D gene: -; J gene: TRBJ1-5; CDR3 protein: CASRGGGSNQPQHF; CDR3 DNA: TGTGCCAGCAGGGGAGGTGGCAGCAATCAGCCCCAGCATTTT
clone size: -; V gene: TRBV5-1; D gene: -; J gene: TRBJ1-4; CDR3 protein: CASSPTGTNEKLFF; CDR3 DNA: TGCGCCAGCAGCCCGACTGGAACTAATGAAAAACTGTTTTTT
clone size: -; V gene: TRBV6-1; D gene: -; J gene: TRBJ1-5; CDR3 protein: CASSARQADQPQHF; CDR3 DNA: TGTGCCAGCAGTGCCCGACAGGCCGATCAGCCCCAGCATTTT
clone size: -; V gene: TRBV7-6; D gene: TRBD2; J gene: TRBJ2-2; CDR3 protein: CASSQAGGLLGELFF; CDR3 DNA: TGTGCCAGCAGCCAAGCGGGGGGGCTCCTCGGGGAGCTGTTTTTT
clone size: -; V gene: TRBV29-1; D gene: TRBD1; J gene: TRBJ2-7; CDR3 protein: CSVEDGQGAGEQYF; CDR3 DNA: TGCAGCGTTGAAGATGGACAGGGGGCTGGCGAGCAGTACTTC
clone size: -; V gene: TRBV5-1; D gene: TRBD1; J gene: TRBJ2-5; CDR3 protein: CASRRTGGLQETQYF; CDR3 DNA: TGCGCCAGCAGGAGGACAGGGGGACTCCAAGAGACCCAGTACTTC